These T cell receptor beta chains were read from a single sample in a study of T cell responses to AZD1222 COVID-19 vaccine. Here immunoSEQ multiplex PCR was the method, and the copy in TCRdb shows in-frame clones only, minus some. The repertoire consists of about 140,000 clones, with just over 85% occurring once and the leading ten covering about 4.8%. The material was peripheral blood, obtained 28 days after the second AZD1222 dose. The origin of the receptors is an adult who received the AZD1222 COVID-19 vaccine. Each CDR3 is given with its conserved first and last residue. A D gene is named only where the DNA matches it firmly.

V gene	D gene	CDR3 protein
TRBV28	.	CASSFRGGYGYTF
TRBV7-7	.	CASSGGLLDEQYF
TRBV11-2	.	CASSPRGGSGGTGELFF
TRBV11-2	.	CASSLDRSSVEEQFF
TRBV11-3	TRBD2	CASGLAGVGTDTQYF
TRBV5-1	TRBD2	CASRGLAGDTDTQYF
TRBV30	TRBD1	CAWLGTGGAIHEQYF
TRBV4-1	TRBD1	CASKPGRQGTGELFF
TRBV19	TRBD1	CASSWDRAGENIQYF
TRBV28	TRBD2	CASTGGRETQYF
TRBV6-5	.	CASSYSSGPAGYTF
TRBV25-1	.	CASSEYTDTQYF
TRBV10-3	TRBD1	CAVTGENTGELFF
TRBV24-1	TRBD1	CATSDLRDRDDTQYF
TRBV19	TRBD1	CASTYYGGGAGPQHF
TRBV11-2	.	CASSVGQFSYNEQFF
TRBV6-5	.	CASMRGERELFF
TRBV27	TRBD1	CASRLVGQGNYEQYF
TRBV14	.	CASSHGGYNSPLHF
TRBV10-3	.	CAISEREIDTQYF
TRBV6-5	.	CASSYSPIAANYGYTF
TRBV7-2	.	CASSLLATQYF
TRBV11-2	.	CASSLSSSSGNTIYF
TRBV27	.	CASSSSSGGPPNTEAFF
TRBV28	.	CASSFEGGRGVPNYGYTF
TRBV7-2	.	CASSPRSDEQYF
TRBV9	TRBD1	CASSGTGTETQYF
TRBV5-4	.	CASSQGGEKLFF
TRBV27	.	CASSPIPGGAVHSNQPQHF
TRBV2	.	CASSDSAGRRNEQFF